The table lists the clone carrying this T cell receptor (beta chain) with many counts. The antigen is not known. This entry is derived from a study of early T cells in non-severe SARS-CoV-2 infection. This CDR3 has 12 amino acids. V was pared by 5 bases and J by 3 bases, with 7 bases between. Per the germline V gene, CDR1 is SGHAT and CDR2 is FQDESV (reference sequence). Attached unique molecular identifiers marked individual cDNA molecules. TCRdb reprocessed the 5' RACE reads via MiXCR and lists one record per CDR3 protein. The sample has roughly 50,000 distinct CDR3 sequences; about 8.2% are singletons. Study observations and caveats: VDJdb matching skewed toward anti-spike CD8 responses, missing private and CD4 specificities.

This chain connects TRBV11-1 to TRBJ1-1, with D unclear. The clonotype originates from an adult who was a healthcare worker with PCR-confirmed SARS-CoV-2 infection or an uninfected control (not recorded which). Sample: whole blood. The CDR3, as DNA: TGTGCCAGCAGCCTACGGGACACTGAAGCTTTCTTT. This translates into CASSLRDTEAFF.